These 4 T cell receptor beta chains were sequenced from one sample in a study of blood T cells in healthy people across ages. The authors ran a second PCR of roughly 6 to 12 cycles using a sample-barcoded 5' primer and a J-beta primer mix. MiXCR, applied by TCRdb to the 5' RACE reads, yields one record per CDR3 protein. The repertoire has about 940,000 distinct CDR3 sequences, around 46% of them found once; the top ten carry around an eighth. Material: blood. These receptors came from a man aged 25-40 years in good health.

This clonotype occurred once. The chain combines TRBV30 with TRBJ1-1; D is unclear. This CDR3 has 12 amino acids. Germline V gives CDR1 GTSNPN, CDR2 SVGIG (reference sequence). The CDR3 DNA reads TGTGCTTTATGGGTGGGCGACATAGAAGCTTTCTTT. It is translated as CALWVGDIEAFF. The variable domain in full, completed from reference TRBV30 and TRBJ1-1, reads SQTIHQWPATLVQPVGSPLSLECTVEGTSNPNLYWYRQAAGRGLQLLFYSVGIGQISSEVPQNLSASRPQDRQFILSSKKLLLSDSGFYLCALWVGDIEAFFGQGTRLTVV.

This chain uses TRBV20-1 with TRBJ2-5; D is possibly TRBD1 (6 bases). Germline V gene sequence: CDR1 DFQATT, CDR2 SNEGSKA (reference sequence). The CDR3 sequence is 13 residues long. The CDR3 spells CRGDTPGKETQYF. CDR3 nucleotide sequence: TGCAGGGGGGACACACCAGGAAAAGAGACCCAGTACTTC.

Comments on this clonotype: One junction end does not reproduce the germline sequence, and a read error may be involved. The V call is TRBV7-9, the J call TRBJ2-7; tentative D call: TRBD2 (5 bases). The length of the CDR3 is 14 residues. The germline CDR1 and CDR2 sequences are SEHNR and FQNEAQ (reference sequence). CDR3 sequence reads: CASSVARADHEQYF. In DNA, the CDR3 is TGTGCCAGCAGCGTAGCGCGGGCGGACCATGAGCAGTACTTC.

The V call is TRBV20-1, the J call TRBJ2-3; 10 nucleotides align to TRBD1. The CDR3 sequence is 16 residues long. V trimming: 6 bases; J trimming: 2 bases; junction bases outside the gene matches: 11. Germline CDR1 reads DFQATT; CDR2 reads SNEGSKA (reference sequence). Here the CDR3 reads CSAGTGVTSYTDTQYF. CDR3 in DNA: TGCAGTGCGGGGACAGGGGTGACATCGTACACAGATACGCAGTATTTT.